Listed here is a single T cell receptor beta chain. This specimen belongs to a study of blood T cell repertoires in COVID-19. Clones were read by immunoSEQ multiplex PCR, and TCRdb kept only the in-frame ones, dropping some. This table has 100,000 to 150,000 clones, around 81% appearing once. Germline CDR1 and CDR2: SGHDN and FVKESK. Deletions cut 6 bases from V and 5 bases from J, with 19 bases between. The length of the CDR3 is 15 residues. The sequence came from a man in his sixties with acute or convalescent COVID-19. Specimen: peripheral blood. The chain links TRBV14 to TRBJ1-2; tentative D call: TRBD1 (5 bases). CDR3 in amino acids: CASRPSIRGRYGYTF. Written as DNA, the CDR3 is TGTGCCAGCAGGCCAAGTATCCGGGGGAGGTATGGCTACACCTTC.